The rows below give T cell receptor beta chains drawn from one sample of a study of T cells in Graves' hyperthyroidism and ophthalmopathy. From the multiplex PCR reads, TCRdb called clonotypes with MiXCR, one entry per CDR3 protein. The table lists roughly 580,000 distinct CDR3 sequences, around 14% of them singletons. The sequencing input was blood. These receptors were collected from a woman in her thirties with Graves' hyperthyroidism that later progressed to Graves' ophthalmopathy. Each CDR3 is given with its conserved first and last residue. D genes are given only for firm matches. Clone size is shown for a subset of rows, as once, few, many or a class of expanded clone.

>-|many|TRBJ2-7|TRBV20-1
TGCAGTGCTAGAGATTCTCGACAGACCTACGAGCAGTACTTC
CSARDSRQTYEQYF
>TRBD2|many|TRBJ2-7|TRBV12-3/TRBV12-4
TGTGCCAGCAGTTCTACTAGCGGAGACTACGAGCAGTACTTC
CASSSTSGDYEQYF
>TRBD1|many|TRBJ1-1|TRBV6-1
TGTGCCAGCAGTGGAGGGGGCGTAAATTTGAACACTGAAGCTTTCTTT
CASSGGGVNLNTEAFF
>-|-|TRBJ1-1|TRBV27
TGTGCCAGCAGTTTTGGGGTAACGAACACTGAAGCTTTCTTT
CASSFGVTNTEAFF
>-|many|TRBJ2-3|TRBV11-3
TGTGCCAGCAGCTTTCGGGACTGGGAAACAGATACGCAGTATTTT
CASSFRDWETDTQYF
>TRBD1|few|TRBJ2-2|TRBV9
TGTGCCAGCAGCCTCCGGACAGGGAAGGCCGGGGAGCTGTTTTTT
CASSLRTGKAGELFF
>TRBD1|many|TRBJ1-1|TRBV28
TGTGCCAGCAGGAAAGGGGGCCGGAACACTGAAGCTTTCTTT
CASRKGGRNTEAFF
>TRBD1|many|TRBJ2-7|TRBV18
TGTGCCAGCTCACTTAGGACAGGGGGCTCCTACGAGCAGTACTTC
CASSLRTGGSYEQYF
>TRBD2|many|TRBJ2-7|TRBV19
TGTGCCAGTAGTAAGGGACTAGCGGGAAGATTCGACTCCTACGAGCAGTACTTC
CASSKGLAGRFDSYEQYF
>TRBD1|once|TRBJ2-7|TRBV29-1
TGCAGCGCCGTGGGACAGGCCGCCGACGAGCAGTACTTC
CSAVGQAADEQYF